The 5 T cell receptor beta chains in this list originate from one sample, sequenced in a study of T cell responses to AZD1222 COVID-19 vaccine. TCRdb keeps only in-frame clones here, not all; method: immunoSEQ multiplex PCR. The data hold about 150,000 clones, with about nine tenths observed a single time. Sequenced here: peripheral blood, sampled on day 0 of AZD1222 vaccination. The receptors stem from an adult in good health.

The V gene is TRBV11-3, the J gene TRBJ2-7; D might be TRBD2 (5 bases). CDR1 SGHNT and CDR2 YENEEA come from the germline V gene. V lost 3 bases to trimming and J lost 3 bases, with 15 bases between them. This CDR3 is built from 15 residues. CDR3 in amino acids: CASSLIPGTNYEQYF. CDR3 in DNA: TGTGCCAGCAGCTTGATCCCGGGAACTAACTACGAGCAGTACTTC.

This rearrangement joins TRBV11-3 to TRBJ2-7, with D maybe TRBD2 (5 bases). The CDR3 spans 13 residues. Germline values: CDR1 SGHNT, CDR2 YENEEA. The ends were cut back, 6 bases at V and 3 bases at J, with 12 bases in the middle. In DNA form, the CDR3 reads TGTGCCAGCAGGAGAGGGCCATACTACGAGCAGTACTTC. It specifies CASRRGPYYEQYF.

The V call is TRBV19, the J call TRBJ1-1, with 8 bases lining up with TRBD1. Germline trimming cut 4 bases from V and 2 bases from J; bases unmatched to any gene: 9. Looked up from germline, CDR1 is LNHDA and CDR2 is SQIVND (reference sequence). The CDR3 spans 16 residues. The chain's CDR3 is CASSTLTGGGNTEAFF. CDR3 coding DNA: TGTGCCAGTAGTACGTTAACAGGGGGAGGAAACACTGAAGCTTTCTTT.

The chain links TRBV28 to TRBJ1-6; the D gene is possibly TRBD1 (5 bases). CDR1 and CDR2 (germline): MDHEN, SYDVKM. V lost 4 bases and J 8 bases, leaving 9 bases between the germline ends. The CDR3 sequence is 13 residues long. This CDR3 is CASSSGYHSPLHF. In DNA, the CDR3 is TGTGCCAGCAGTTCAGGGTACCATTCACCCCTCCACTTT.

The gene calls are TRBV11-2 and TRBJ2-5; D gene uncertain. Germline V gives CDR1 SGHAT, CDR2 FQNNGV. Trimming took 0 bases from V and 5 from J, leaving 19 bases between them. The CDR3 runs 17 residues. CDR3 residues: CASSLDPLVGWWETQYF. CDR3 nucleotides: TGTGCCAGCAGCTTAGATCCCTTAGTCGGCTGGTGGGAGACCCAGTACTTC. The full variable domain, in which reference TRBV11-2 and TRBJ2-5 provide the parts outside the CDR3, is EAGVAQSPRYKIIEKRQSVAFWCNPISGHATLYWYQQILGQGPKLLIQFQNNGVVDDSQLPKDRFSAERLKGVDSTLKIQPAKLEDSAVYLCASSLDPLVGWWETQYFGPGTRLLVL.